This TCR beta chain appears in the sequencing data of a study of T cells in Graves' hyperthyroidism and ophthalmopathy. This clonotype was observed at least ten times. Researchers took RNA transcripts and amplified the TCR beta CDR3 regions from them. Primed by the HTBI set, a first-round RT-PCR was run on the TCR CDR3. One entry per CDR3 protein, called by TCRdb with MiXCR from the multiplex PCR reads. Of hundreds of thousands of distinct CDR3 sequences listed, roughly 20% are singletons. CDR1 MNHNS and CDR2 SASEGT come from the germline V gene. The V gene end was trimmed by 8 bases and the J gene end by 2 bases; junction bases not matched to a gene: 2. CDR3 length: 13 amino acids.

This chain links TRBV6-1 with TRBJ2-2, with TRBD1 identical over 7 bases. The specimen was blood. This sequence was found in a man aged 30 to 39 with Graves' ophthalmopathy. CDR3 DNA: TGTGCCAGCCGGGACAGAAACACCGGGGAGCTGTTTTTT. Translating it yields CASRDRNTGELFF.